The sequence of this T cell receptor beta chain was determined in a study of control samples from healthy donors and cancer patients. The CDR3 is 14 amino acids. V was shortened by 0 bases and J by 10 bases, with 15 bases between the two germline ends. CDR1 is LNHNV, CDR2 YYDKDF, per germline (reference sequence). This clone was seen once. TCRdb's copy holds only in-frame clones and misses some; the assay was immunoSEQ multiplex PCR. This table holds about 120,000 clones, approximately 92% found once. The specimen was blood. This TCR was recovered from a young man in good health. J is TRBJ1-1 and V is TRBV15, with TRBD1 as a possible D gene (6 bases). The CDR3 region has the DNA TGTGCCACCAGCAGAGATGGGGCAGGGGCACGAGCTTTCTTT. This translates into CATSRDGAGARAFF.